This paragraph covers one TCR beta chain sequence. This clone's antigen is unknown. Qualities for individual bases were not recorded, and no much larger clone is one base off. The sample comes from a study of T cell changes during pregnancy in multiple sclerosis (dated by TCRdb to 2018 to 2020). At the level of the whole study: In women with multiple sclerosis, the researchers looked at how the T cell repertoire shifted as pregnancy progressed.

Taken from the germline V gene, the CDR1 and CDR2 loops are SGHVS and FNYEAQ. Cut back by 4 bases and 1 base, the V and J ends lie 14 bases apart. Including the terminal cysteine and phenylalanine, the CDR3 comprises 15 residues. The only DNA kept is the CDR3, 45 bases in frame from the first base. Library generation was performed with the immunoSEQ multiplex PCR assay. Here the immuneACCESS table is served through TCRdb, limited to in-frame sequences with V and J called. Missing clones are a known gap in these copies; in checked studies unresolved V genes cover under half, and the rest lacks a known reason. The sample has tens of thousands of clones on record, around 94% of them singletons. The top ten constitute just over 2.5% of the sample.

The sequence was obtained from a female donor with multiple sclerosis, enrolled in a pregnancy study. This sample comprised CD8+ T cells from peripheral blood mononuclear cells, obtained after pregnancy. The V and J segments used are TRBV7-6 and TRBJ2-7, with a weak D call of TRBD2 (6 bases match). In nucleotide form, the sequence is TGTGCCAGCAGCTGGTCCCCGGGAGCATCCTACGAGCAGTACTTC. The translation is CASSWSPGASYEQYF. Where the CDR3 stops, the reference TRBV7-6 and TRBJ2-7 genes take over; the full variable domain is GAGVSQSPRYKVTKRGQDVALRCDPISGHVSLYWYRQALGQGPEFLTYFNYEAQQDKSGLPNDRFSAERPEGSISTLTIQRTEQRDSAMYRCASSWSPGASYEQYFGPGTRLTVT.